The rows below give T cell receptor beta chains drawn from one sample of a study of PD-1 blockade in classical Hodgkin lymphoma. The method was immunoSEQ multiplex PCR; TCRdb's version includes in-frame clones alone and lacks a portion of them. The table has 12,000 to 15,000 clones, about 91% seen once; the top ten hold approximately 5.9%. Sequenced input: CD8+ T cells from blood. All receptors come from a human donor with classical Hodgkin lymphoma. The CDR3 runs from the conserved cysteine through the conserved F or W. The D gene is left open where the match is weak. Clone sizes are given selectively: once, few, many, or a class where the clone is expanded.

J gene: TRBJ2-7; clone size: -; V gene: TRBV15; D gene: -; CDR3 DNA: TGTGCCACCAGCAGGGAGGAGGACTCCTACGAGCAGTACTTC; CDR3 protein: CATSREEDSYEQYF
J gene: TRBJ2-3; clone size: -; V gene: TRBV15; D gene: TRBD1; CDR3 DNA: TGTGCCACGGGACAGGGGCGGTCCACAGATACGCAGTATTTT; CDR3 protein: CATGQGRSTDTQYF
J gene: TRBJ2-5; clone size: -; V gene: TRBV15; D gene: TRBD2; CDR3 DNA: TGTGCCACCAGCAGAGGAGGGAGCGGGGGGGAGACCCAGTACTTC; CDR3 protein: CATSRGGSGGETQYF
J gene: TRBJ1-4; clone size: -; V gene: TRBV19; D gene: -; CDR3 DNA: TGTGCCAGTAGTATGCTGGAGGAGATTAATGAAAAACTGTTTTTT; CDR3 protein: CASSMLEEINEKLFF
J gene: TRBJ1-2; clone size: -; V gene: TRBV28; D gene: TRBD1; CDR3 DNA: TGTGCCAGCAGTTCCATACAGGGGAAGGGCTACACCTTC; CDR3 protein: CASSSIQGKGYTF
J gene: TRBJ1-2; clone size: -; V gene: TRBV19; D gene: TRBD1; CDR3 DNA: TGTGCCAGTAGTATCGGGACAGGGACGGACTATGGCTACACCTTC; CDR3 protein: CASSIGTGTDYGYTF
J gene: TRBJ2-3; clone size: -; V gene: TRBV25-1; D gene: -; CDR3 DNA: TGTGCCAGCAGAGGGTGGGCTAAAGATACGCAGTATTTT; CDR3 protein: CASRGWAKDTQYF
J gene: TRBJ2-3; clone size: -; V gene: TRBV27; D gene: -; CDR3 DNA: TGTGCCAGCAGTCCCGGACCCCAAGAAGGCACAGATACGCAGTATTTT; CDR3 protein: CASSPGPQEGTDTQYF
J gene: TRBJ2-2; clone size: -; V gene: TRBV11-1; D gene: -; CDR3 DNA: TGTGCCAGCAGCTTTGGAGGGGAGCTGTTTTTT; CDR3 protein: CASSFGGELFF
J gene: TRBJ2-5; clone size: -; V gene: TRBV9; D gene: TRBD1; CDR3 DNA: TGTGCCAGCACCTCCGCCCTACAGGGGAAGGTGGAGACCCAGTACTTC; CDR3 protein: CASTSALQGKVETQYF
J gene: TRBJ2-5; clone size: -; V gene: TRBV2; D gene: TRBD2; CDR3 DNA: TGTGCCAGCAGTGATTGGACTAGCGGGAGGGCGGAGACCCAGTACTTC; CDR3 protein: CASSDWTSGRAETQYF
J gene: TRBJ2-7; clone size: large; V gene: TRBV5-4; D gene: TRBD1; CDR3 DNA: TGTGCCAGCAGCTCGACACAGGACAGGGGCTACGAGCAGTACTTC; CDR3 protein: CASSSTQDRGYEQYF
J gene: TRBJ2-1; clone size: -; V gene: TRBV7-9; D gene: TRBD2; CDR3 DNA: TGTGCCAGCAGCCCCATACTGGGACTAGCGGGTGAGCAGTTCTTC; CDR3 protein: CASSPILGLAGEQFF
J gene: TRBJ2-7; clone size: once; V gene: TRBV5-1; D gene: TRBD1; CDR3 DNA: TGCGCCAGCACTACAGGGGCCGACGAGCAGTACTTC; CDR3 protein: CASTTGADEQYF
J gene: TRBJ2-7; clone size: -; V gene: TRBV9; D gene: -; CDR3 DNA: TGTGCCAGCAGCGTAGACGGGAGAAGGGACGAGCAGTACTTC; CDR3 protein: CASSVDGRRDEQYF
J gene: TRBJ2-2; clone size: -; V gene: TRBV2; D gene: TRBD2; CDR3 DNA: TGTGCCAGCAGTCCCGGGAGGGTCGACACCGGGGAGCTGTTTTTT; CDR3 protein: CASSPGRVDTGELFF
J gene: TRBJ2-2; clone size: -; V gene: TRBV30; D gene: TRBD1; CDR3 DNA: TGTGCCTGGAGTCCTCGGACAGGAACAACTCCCGGGGAGCTGTTTTTT; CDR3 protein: CAWSPRTGTTPGELFF
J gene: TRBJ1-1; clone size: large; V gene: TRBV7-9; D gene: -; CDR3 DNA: TGTGCCAGCAGCTTAACGACCCCAGGGGACACTGAAGCTTTCTTT; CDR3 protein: CASSLTTPGDTEAFF
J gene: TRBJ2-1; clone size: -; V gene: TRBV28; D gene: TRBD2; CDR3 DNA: TGTGCCAGCAGTTTATGGCGGGAGGGCGTGGACAATGAGCAGTTCTTC; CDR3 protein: CASSLWREGVDNEQFF
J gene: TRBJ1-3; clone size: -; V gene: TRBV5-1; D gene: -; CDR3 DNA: TGCGCCAGCAGCTTGGCCGGGGGAAGCTCTGGAAACACCATATATTTT; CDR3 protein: CASSLAGGSSGNTIYF
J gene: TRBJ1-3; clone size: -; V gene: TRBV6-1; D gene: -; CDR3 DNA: TGTGCCAGCACCGGGGGAAACACCATATATTTT; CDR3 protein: CASTGGNTIYF
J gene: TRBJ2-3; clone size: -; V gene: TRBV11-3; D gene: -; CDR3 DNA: TGTGCCAGCAGCGAACTGGGCGTGAATACGCAGTATTTT; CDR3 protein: CASSELGVNTQYF
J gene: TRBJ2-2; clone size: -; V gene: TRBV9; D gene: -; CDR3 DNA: TGTGCCAGCACGGATACCCGGGAGCTTACCGGGGAGCTGTTTTTT; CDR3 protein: CASTDTRELTGELFF
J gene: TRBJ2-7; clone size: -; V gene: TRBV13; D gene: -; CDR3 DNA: TGTGCCAGCAGCCCCCAGGTCGGGGGGACAATTATGGAGCAGTACTTC; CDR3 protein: CASSPQVGGTIMEQYF
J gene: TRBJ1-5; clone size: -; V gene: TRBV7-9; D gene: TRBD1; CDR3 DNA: TGTGCCAGCAGTCCCGACAGGGGGCCTATCCAGCCCCAGCATTTT; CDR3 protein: CASSPDRGPIQPQHF
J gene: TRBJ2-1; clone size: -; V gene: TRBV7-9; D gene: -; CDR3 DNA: TGTGCCAGCAGCCGTCCCTCTCCCAGCGCGGATGAGCAGTTCTTC; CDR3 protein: CASSRPSPSADEQFF
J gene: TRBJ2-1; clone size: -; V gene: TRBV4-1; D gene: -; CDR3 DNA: TGCGCCAGCAGCCAACTACTGGGGAATGAGCAGTTCTTC; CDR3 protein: CASSQLLGNEQFF
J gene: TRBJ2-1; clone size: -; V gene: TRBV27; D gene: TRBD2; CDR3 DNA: TGTGCCAGCAGTTTAGCGGGAGGGCTGAGCAATGAGCAGTTCTTC; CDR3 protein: CASSLAGGLSNEQFF
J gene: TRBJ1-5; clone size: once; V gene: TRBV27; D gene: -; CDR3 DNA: TGTGCCAGCAGTTTAAACGGCTGGGATCGGGGCAATCAGCCCCAGCATTTT; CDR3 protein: CASSLNGWDRGNQPQHF
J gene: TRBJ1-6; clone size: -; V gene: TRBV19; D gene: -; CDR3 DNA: TGTGCCAGTAGTATTATGCAGGGCACCAATTCACCCCTCCACTTT; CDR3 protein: CASSIMQGTNSPLHF
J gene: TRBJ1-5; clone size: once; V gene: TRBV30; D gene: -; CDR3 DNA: TGTGCCTCCTCTCAGGGCCCGCGGGATCAGCCCCAGCATTTT; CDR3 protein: CASSQGPRDQPQHF
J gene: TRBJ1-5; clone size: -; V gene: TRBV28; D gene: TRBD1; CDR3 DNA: TGTGCCAGCACCCTAGAGGGACAGGGCAATCAGCCCCAGCATTTT; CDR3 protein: CASTLEGQGNQPQHF
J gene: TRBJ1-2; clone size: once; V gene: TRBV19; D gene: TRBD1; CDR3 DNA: TGTGCCACCCGTCCGGGACAGGGGGGAGGCTACACCTTC; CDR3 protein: CATRPGQGGGYTF
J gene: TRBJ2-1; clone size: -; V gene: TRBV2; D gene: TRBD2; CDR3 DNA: TGTGCCAGCAGCGGCTTCCTAGCGGGCTCCTACAATGAGCAGTTCTTC; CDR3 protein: CASSGFLAGSYNEQFF
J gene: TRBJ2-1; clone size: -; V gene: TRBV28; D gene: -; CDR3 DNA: TGTGCCAGCACCTCCGCGGAGGGCCTGGTCTACAATGAGCAGTTCTTC; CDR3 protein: CASTSAEGLVYNEQFF
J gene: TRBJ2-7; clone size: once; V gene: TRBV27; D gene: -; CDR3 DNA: TGTGCCAGCAGTTTAGCGGACTCACGATATGGAGAGCAGTACTTC; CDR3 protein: CASSLADSRYGEQYF
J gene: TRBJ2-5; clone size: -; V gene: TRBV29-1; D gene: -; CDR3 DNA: TGCAGTGTTATCCCCCCGAACGTTGAGACCCAGTACTTC; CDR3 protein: CSVIPPNVETQYF
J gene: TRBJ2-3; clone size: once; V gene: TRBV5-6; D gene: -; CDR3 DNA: TGTGCCAGCAGCTTGGGTGGTGGTGGAGGGGATACGCAGTATTTT; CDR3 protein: CASSLGGGGGDTQYF
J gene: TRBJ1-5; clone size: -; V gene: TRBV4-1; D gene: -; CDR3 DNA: TGCGCCAGCAGCCCCCGCGGAGGGGAGGAACAGCCCCAGCATTTT; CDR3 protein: CASSPRGGEEQPQHF
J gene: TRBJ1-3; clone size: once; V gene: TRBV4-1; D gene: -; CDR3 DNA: TGCGCCAGCAGCAGCCGCCTCTCTGGAAACACCATATATTTT; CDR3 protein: CASSSRLSGNTIYF
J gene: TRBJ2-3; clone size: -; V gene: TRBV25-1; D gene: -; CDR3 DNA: TGTGCCAGCAGGAACACAGATACGCAGTATTTT; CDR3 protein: CASRNTDTQYF
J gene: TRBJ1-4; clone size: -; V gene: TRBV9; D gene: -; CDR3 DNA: TGTGCCAGCTCCTCCGGACAGCTTAATGAAAAACTGTTTTTT; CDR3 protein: CASSSGQLNEKLFF
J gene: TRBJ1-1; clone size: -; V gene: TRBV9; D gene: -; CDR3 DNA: TGTGCCAGCGCGGCGGGGAGGCAGAACACTGAAGCTTTCTTT; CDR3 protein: CASAAGRQNTEAFF
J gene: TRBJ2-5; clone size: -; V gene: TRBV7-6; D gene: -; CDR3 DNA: TGTGCCAGCAGCCTATTGGGGGGTCAAGAGACCCAGTACTTC; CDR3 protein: CASSLLGGQETQYF
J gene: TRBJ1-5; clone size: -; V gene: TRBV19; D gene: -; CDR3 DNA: TGTGCCAGTAGTATCTGGGGTGATTGGAATCAGCCCCAGCATTTT; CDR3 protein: CASSIWGDWNQPQHF
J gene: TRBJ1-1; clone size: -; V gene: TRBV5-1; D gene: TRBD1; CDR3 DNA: TGCGCCAGCAGCTGGGGACAGGGGGACAGGATCACTGAAGCTTTCTTT; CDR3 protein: CASSWGQGDRITEAFF
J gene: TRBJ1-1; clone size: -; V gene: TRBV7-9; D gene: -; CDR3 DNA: TGTGCCAGCAGCTTTGAGGGCAGGGGACCCCCTGAAGCTTTCTTT; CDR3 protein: CASSFEGRGPPEAFF
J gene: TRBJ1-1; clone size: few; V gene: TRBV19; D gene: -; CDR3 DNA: TGTGCCAGTAGTATAACGGAGAACACTGAAGCTTTCTTT; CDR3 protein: CASSITENTEAFF
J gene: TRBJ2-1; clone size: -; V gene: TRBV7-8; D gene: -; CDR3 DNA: TGTGCCAGCCGACGTAAGCGGATGAGAGGGGGCGGGGATGAGCAGTTCTTC; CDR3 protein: CASRRKRMRGGGDEQFF
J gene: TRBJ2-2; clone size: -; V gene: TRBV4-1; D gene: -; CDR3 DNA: TGCGCCAGCAGCCAAGTGGTGGGAGGGAACACCGGGGAGCTGTTTTTT; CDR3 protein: CASSQVVGGNTGELFF
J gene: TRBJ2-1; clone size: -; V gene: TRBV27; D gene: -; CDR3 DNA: TGTGCCAGCAGTTTTAGTGGCGGTAACTACAATGAGCAGTTCTTC; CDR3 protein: CASSFSGGNYNEQFF
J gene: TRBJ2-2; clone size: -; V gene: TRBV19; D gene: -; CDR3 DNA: TGTGCCAGTAGTATAGCAGCGAACACCGGGGAGCTGTTTTTT; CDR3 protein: CASSIAANTGELFF
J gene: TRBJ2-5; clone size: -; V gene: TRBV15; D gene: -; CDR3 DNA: TGTGCCACCAGCTCTTTTTTGGGGGAGACCCAGTACTTC; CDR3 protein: CATSSFLGETQYF
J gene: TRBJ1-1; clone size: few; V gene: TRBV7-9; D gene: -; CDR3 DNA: TGTGCCAGCAGCTCACCCGCTGAAGCTTTCTTT; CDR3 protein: CASSSPAEAFF
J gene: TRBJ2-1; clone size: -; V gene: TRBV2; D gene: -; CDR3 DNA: TGTGCCAGCAGTGAAGACAGCTACCCCTACAATGAGCAGTTCTTC; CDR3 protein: CASSEDSYPYNEQFF
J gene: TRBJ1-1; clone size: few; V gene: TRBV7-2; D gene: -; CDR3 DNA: TGTGCCAGCAGCCCCCCCGAGAACATGAACACTGAAGCTTTCTTT; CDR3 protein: CASSPPENMNTEAFF
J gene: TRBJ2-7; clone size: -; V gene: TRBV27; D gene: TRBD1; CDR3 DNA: TGTGCCAGCAGTCCCGGACAGGGCTACGAGCAGTACTTC; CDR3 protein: CASSPGQGYEQYF
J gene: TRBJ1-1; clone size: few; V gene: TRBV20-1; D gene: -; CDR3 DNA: TGCAGTGGAAGTGACACTGAAGCTTTCTTT; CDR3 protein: CSGSDTEAFF
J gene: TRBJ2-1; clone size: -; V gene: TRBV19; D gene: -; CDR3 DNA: TGTGCCAGTAGTATGGAGGGGGAGGCGGGTTACAATGAGCAGTTCTTC; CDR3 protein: CASSMEGEAGYNEQFF